Following are 5 T cell receptor beta chains from one sample sequenced in a study of blood T cells in healthy people across ages. Primed by a sample-barcoded 5' primer and a J-beta primer mix, a second PCR proceeded for about 6 to 12 cycles. TCRdb passed the 5' RACE reads through MiXCR, listing each CDR3 protein once. There are 850,000 to 1,100,000 distinct CDR3 sequences in the sample; more than 30% occur only once, and around 13% lies in the top ten. Source material: blood. Source of these receptors: a man aged 18 to 29 in good health.

The CDR3 region is CASSGTLDRGLNQPQHF. The CDR3 bases are TGTGCCAGCAGCGGAACCCTTGACAGGGGACTCAATCAGCCCCAGCATTTT. The V gene is TRBV7-9, the J gene TRBJ1-5; 8 nucleotides line up with TRBD1. Germline V CDR1 and CDR2: SEHNR, FQNEAQ (reference sequence). Trimming removed 5 bases from V and 3 bases from J; junction bases left unmatched: 12. The CDR3 totals 17 residues.

As concerns this clonotype: A much more abundant neighbour one base away suggests this may be a read error. The genes are TRBV3-1 and TRBJ1-1; 7 nucleotides align to TRBD1. The V segment lost 5 bases and the J segment 11 bases; nucleotides outside the gene matches: 11. Per germline, CDR1 LGHDT and CDR2 YNNKEL (reference sequence). The CDR3 contains 13 residues. The CDR3 coding sequence is TGTGCCAGCAGCGCTGGTGCAGGGGGTGGTGCTTTCTTT. It specifies CASSAGAGGGAFF.

This clonotype is a singleton in its sample. This chain links TRBV12-3 or TRBV12-4 with TRBJ1-1; D is possibly TRBD1 (5 bases). This CDR3 region has 15 residues. The germline V and J ends were trimmed by 3 bases and 8 bases, with 19 bases remaining between them. The DNA for the CDR3 is TGTGCCAGCAGTTTGGGTGCGTGGGGGAACCCAGAAGCTTTCTTT. It specifies CASSLGAWGNPEAFF.

The gene calls are TRBV5-1 and TRBJ2-2; the D gene is possibly TRBD2 (6 bases). V lost 7 bases and J 4 bases, leaving 14 bases between the germline ends. The CDR3 runs 14 residues. Germline V gives CDR1 SGHRS, CDR2 YFSETQ. In DNA form, the CDR3 reads TGCGCCAGCGAAGCGGGTAAACGCACCGGGGAGCTGTTTTTT. Translating gives CASEAGKRTGELFF. The full variable domain, in which reference TRBV5-1 and TRBJ2-2 provide the parts outside the CDR3, is KAGVTQTPRYLIKTRGQQVTLSCSPISGHRSVSWYQQTPGQGLQFLFEYFSETQRNKGNFPGRFSGRQFSNSRSEMNVSTLELGDSALYLCASEAGKRTGELFFGEGSRLTVL.

The chain combines TRBV9 with TRBJ1-1, with D unclear. The germline V and J ends were trimmed by 0 bases and 1 base, with 7 bases remaining between them. Germline CDR1 and CDR2: SGDLS and YYNGEE. CDR3 length: 14 amino acids. The CDR3 DNA follows: TGTGCCAGCAGCGTAGCTGCTCAGAACACTGAAGCTTTCTTT. The encoded protein is CASSVAAQNTEAFF.